These T cell receptor beta chains were read from a single sample in a study of CD8 T cells in ankylosing spondylitis. TCRdb re-called the 5' RACE reads through MiXCR, storing one row per CDR3 protein. The profile shows 290,000 or so distinct CDR3 sequences, around 21% of them singletons. Sequenced material: blood, either unsorted or a sorted T cell fraction (not recorded which). The receptors shown here come from a female donor with ankylosing spondylitis or in good health (not recorded which). The CDR3 runs from the conserved cysteine through the conserved F or W. The D gene is left open where the match is weak. Only part of the rows carry a size: once, few, many, or a class if the clone is expanded.

few TRBJ2-4 TRBD1 TRBV15 TGTGCCACCAATCGGGACAGGGAGTATATGGCCAAAAACATTCAGTACTTC CATNRDREYMAKNIQYF
NA TRBJ1-2 TRBD1 TRBV27 TGTGCCAGCAGTTTACGAGGGGGCGGACAGTATGGCTACACCTTC CASSLRGGGQYGYTF
few TRBJ2-1 TRBD1 TRBV7-2 TGTGCCAGCAGCCATGACAGGGGAGAATACAATGAGCAGTTCTTC CASSHDRGEYNEQFF
many TRBJ1-1 NA TRBV5-1 TGCGCCAGCAGCATCGACGGGACAACTTACACTGAAGCTTTCTTT CASSIDGTTYTEAFF
few TRBJ1-1 NA TRBV7-2 TGTGCCAGCAGCTTGCCGGGCCCTGCAACCGAAGCTTTCTTT CASSLPGPATEAFF
few TRBJ2-1 NA TRBV6-1 TGTGCCAGCAGTCGATCGGGAAATTATGGCTACAATGAGCAGTTCTTC CASSRSGNYGYNEQFF
NA TRBJ1-1 NA TRBV29-1 TGCAGCGTGCTCTCCGGGACGGTCAACACTGAAGCTTTCTTT CSVLSGTVNTEAFF
few TRBJ1-4 NA TRBV5-1 TGCGCCAGCAGGGGGGGGCGAGCAACTAATGAAAAACTGTTTTTT CASRGGRATNEKLFF
NA TRBJ1-1 TRBD1 TRBV29-1 TGCAGCGTTGATGGAAGGGGGACAGGGGCAGCTTTCTTT CSVDGRGTGAAFF
few TRBJ2-1 TRBD2 TRBV5-4 TGTGCCAGCACCTGGACGGGGGGGGGCGAGCAGTTCTTC CASTWTGGGEQFF
many TRBJ1-1 NA TRBV14 TGTGCCAGCAGCCAAGGGCCCACTGAAGCTTTCTTT CASSQGPTEAFF
NA TRBJ2-3 NA TRBV18 TGTGCCAGCTCACCACCGTCGAGCACAGATACGCAGTATTTT CASSPPSSTDTQYF
many TRBJ2-4 NA TRBV12-3/TRBV12-4 TGTGCCAGCAGCTACCGGGCCCAAAACATTCAGTACTTC CASSYRAQNIQYF
NA TRBJ1-5 NA TRBV2 TGTGCCAGCAGAGAAGGAGGGAAGCAGCCCCAGCATTTT CASREGGKQPQHF
few TRBJ1-1 NA TRBV7-8 TGTGCCAGCAGCGCCCGCCGAGGCACTGAAGCTTTCTTT CASSARRGTEAFF
NA TRBJ2-7 NA TRBV25-1 TGTGCCAGCAGTTCGGGCCTGATAACCCACTACGAGCAGTACTTC CASSSGLITHYEQYF
few TRBJ1-4 NA TRBV20-1 TGCAGTGCTGACGGACATGGGTCAACTAATGAAAAACTGTTTTTT CSADGHGSTNEKLFF
many TRBJ1-4 NA TRBV2 TGTGCCAGCAGACCCCTTGCAACTAATGAAAAACTGTTTTTT CASRPLATNEKLFF
few TRBJ2-1 TRBD2 TRBV20-1 TGCAGTGCCAAGAGGGGCGGGGGGGAGCAGTTCTTC CSAKRGGGEQFF
NA TRBJ2-3 NA TRBV27 TGTGCCAGCAGTCTTCGAGGGGCTACGCAGTATTTT CASSLRGATQYF
many TRBJ2-5 NA TRBV20-1 TGCAGTGCTACCTCGACGGGGAGGGAGACCCAGTACTTC CSATSTGRETQYF
many TRBJ1-3 NA TRBV12-3/TRBV12-4 TGTGCCAGCAGTTCGGTCTCTGGAAACACCATATATTTT CASSSVSGNTIYF
NA TRBJ1-6 NA TRBV15 TGTGCCACCAGCCAAAGGGCGGGAGGAAATTCACCCCTCCACTTT CATSQRAGGNSPLHF
NA TRBJ1-2 NA TRBV2 TGTGCCAGCAGTGAAGCGAGAGGGTCTTATGGCTACACCTTC CASSEARGSYGYTF
few TRBJ2-2 NA TRBV5-1 TGCGCCAGCAGCTTGGCCTCTACAGGCTTAAACACCGGGGAGCTGTTTTTT CASSLASTGLNTGELFF
many TRBJ2-3 NA TRBV7-6 TGTGCCAGCAGCTCCCGGGAGATAGATACGCAGTATTTT CASSSREIDTQYF
NA TRBJ2-3 TRBD2 TRBV27 TGTGCCAGCCAAGGACTAGCGCAAGGTACAGATACGCAGTATTTT CASQGLAQGTDTQYF
NA TRBJ2-1 TRBD2 TRBV7-2 TGTGCCAGCAGCTTAGGTGGGACTAGCGGCAATGAGCAGTTCTTC CASSLGGTSGNEQFF
many TRBJ2-1 TRBD2 TRBV5-1 TGCGCCAGCAGCTTTAGACTAGCGGAATTCGGCAATGAGCAGTTCTTC CASSFRLAEFGNEQFF
many TRBJ1-5 NA TRBV12-3/TRBV12-4 TGTGCCAGCAGTTTAAACGGTAATCAGCCCCAGCATTTT CASSLNGNQPQHF
NA TRBJ2-7 TRBD1 TRBV12-3/TRBV12-4 TGTGCCAGCAGGGGGACAGAGTACGAGCAGTACTTC CASRGTEYEQYF
many TRBJ1-6 TRBD1 TRBV12-3/TRBV12-4 TGTGCCAGCAGTAGGACAGGGGATTCACCCCTCCACTTT CASSRTGDSPLHF
NA TRBJ2-7 TRBD2 TRBV20-1 TGCAGTGCTAGAGATTGGCGGGAGGGTACTGAGGCGGTCGGTCAGTACTTC CSARDWREGTEAVGQYF
few TRBJ2-7 TRBD2 TRBV6-6 TGTGCCAGCAGAGACGAGCGGGAATCGGAGCAGTACTTC CASRDERESEQYF
NA TRBJ2-5 NA TRBV20-1 TGCAGTGCTCCCGACCGGTACCAAGAGACCCAGTACTTC CSAPDRYQETQYF
few TRBJ1-6 NA TRBV27 TGTGCCAGCACCGAGGGTAATTCACCCCTCCACTTT CASTEGNSPLHF
few TRBJ2-3 NA TRBV20-1 TGCAGTGCTAGAGTCACGGGGGCACTGCGGGGCACGCAGTATTTT CSARVTGALRGTQYF
few TRBJ1-1 NA TRBV11-2 TGTGCCAGCAGCTTAGCGACCGCGACCCTGAACACTGAAGCTTTCTTT CASSLATATLNTEAFF